Here is one TCR beta chain with its context. Antigen: not known. These data are taken from a study of response to subunit inactivated influenza vaccine. CDR1 is SGHRS and CDR2 is YFSETQ in the germline V gene. Trimming cost V 0 bases and J 0 bases, with 9 bases left between them. CDR3 length: 15 residues. MiXCR, applied by TCRdb to the RT-PCR reads, yields one record per CDR3 protein. The table includes about 780,000 distinct CDR3 sequences, about 18% detected once. Whole-study findings and limits: The authors put forward the suggestion that each seasonal influenza vaccination may bring in only a limited number of new T cells.

Sequencing was performed on PBMCs from blood, taken 5 days after vaccination. This TCR derives from a man aged 50-59 years who received an inactivated influenza vaccine. The chain links TRBV5-1 to TRBJ1-1; a possible D gene is TRBD1 (6 bases). The CDR3 DNA follows: TGCGCCAGCAGCTTGGCAACAGGGCTGAACACTGAAGCTTTCTTT. This sequence encodes CASSLATGLNTEAFF.